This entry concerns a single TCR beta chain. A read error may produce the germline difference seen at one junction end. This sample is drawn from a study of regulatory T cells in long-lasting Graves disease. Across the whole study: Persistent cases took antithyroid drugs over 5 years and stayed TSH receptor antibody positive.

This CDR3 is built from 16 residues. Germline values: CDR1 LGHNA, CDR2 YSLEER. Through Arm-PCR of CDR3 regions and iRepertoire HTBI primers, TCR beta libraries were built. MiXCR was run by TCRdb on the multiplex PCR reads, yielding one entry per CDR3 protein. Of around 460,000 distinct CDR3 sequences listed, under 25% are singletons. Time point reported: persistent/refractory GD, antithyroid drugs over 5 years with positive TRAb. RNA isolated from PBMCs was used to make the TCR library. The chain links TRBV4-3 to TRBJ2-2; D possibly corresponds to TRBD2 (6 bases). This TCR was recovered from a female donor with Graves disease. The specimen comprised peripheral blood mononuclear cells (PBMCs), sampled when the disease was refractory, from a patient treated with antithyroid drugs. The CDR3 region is CASSQDLASNTGELLF. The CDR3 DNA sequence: TGCGCCAGCAGCCAAGATCTAGCGTCAAACACCGGGGAGCTGTTATTT.